This is a list of T cell receptor beta chains from one sample in a study of PD-1 blockade in classical Hodgkin lymphoma. Only in-frame clones appear in the TCRdb table, and some are missing; sequencing was by immunoSEQ multiplex PCR. The top ten clones hold about 17% of a sample with roughly 86,000 clones, 75% to 85% of them seen once. Specimen: peripheral blood mononuclear cells (PBMCs), collected before the fourth cycle of nivolumab. All receptors come from a human donor with classical Hodgkin lymphoma. CDR3s include the opening cysteine and the closing phenylalanine or tryptophan. The D gene is left open where the match is weak. The size of a clone is reported for some rows only, either as once, few or many, or as a class for expanded clones.

j_call v_call d_call clone_size cdr3_nt cdr3_aa
TRBJ2-6 TRBV5-4 NA NA TGTGCCAGCAGCTTCGGGCAGGGCTGGGCTTCTGGGGCCAACGTCCTGACTTTC CASSFGQGWASGANVLTF
TRBJ1-1 TRBV11-2 NA NA TGTGCCAGCAGCTTGGGCAGGGGAAGGGGGAACACTGAAGCTTTCTTT CASSLGRGRGNTEAFF
TRBJ1-5 TRBV10-3 NA NA TGTGCCATCAGTTCAGGGGAGTTTACAGGTCAGCCCCAGCATTTT CAISSGEFTGQPQHF
TRBJ2-5 TRBV6-1 NA NA TGTGCCAGCAGTGTGGCAGGGGTGCGCGAGACCCAGTACTTC CASSVAGVRETQYF
TRBJ1-3 TRBV21-1 NA NA TGTGCCAGCAGCACAAACAGGGAAAGCTCTGGAAACACCATATATTTT CASSTNRESSGNTIYF
TRBJ1-1 TRBV28 NA NA TGTGCCAGCAGTTGGGGGACCATGAACACTGAAGCTTTCTTT CASSWGTMNTEAFF
TRBJ2-2 TRBV19 NA NA TGTGCCAGTAGTCTTGACGGTCCGAACACCGGGGAGCTGTTTTTT CASSLDGPNTGELFF
TRBJ2-2 TRBV6-6 NA NA TGTGCCAGCAGGCCTTCGGGAGAGGGGGTCGGGGAGCTGTTTTTT CASRPSGEGVGELFF
TRBJ1-1 TRBV10-3 NA NA TGTGCCATCAGCCTGAACAGGGAGAGCACTGAAGCTTTCTTT CAISLNRESTEAFF
TRBJ2-7 TRBV5-1 TRBD2 once TGCGCCAGCAGCCCAACCTGGGTAGGCGGGAGTGCGGCCTACGAGCAGTACTTC CASSPTWVGGSAAYEQYF
TRBJ2-7 TRBV4-2 NA NA TGTGCCAGCAGCCAAGATGGGAGACTAAAATACGAGCAGTACTTC CASSQDGRLKYEQYF
TRBJ2-1 TRBV29-1 NA NA TGCAGCGTTGCGGGCTTTAGAGGGGAGCCTTCCAATGAGCAGTTCTTC CSVAGFRGEPSNEQFF
TRBJ2-5 TRBV10-1 NA NA TGCGCCAGCAGTGGACAGACCCAAGAGACCCAGTACTTC CASSGQTQETQYF
TRBJ2-7 TRBV15 NA few TGTGCCACCAGCAGAGAGCAGGGGCCTACCTACGAGCAGTACTTC CATSREQGPTYEQYF
TRBJ2-3 TRBV12-5 NA NA TGTGCTAGTGGAACACCCAGCACAGATACGCAGTATTTT CASGTPSTDTQYF
TRBJ1-1 TRBV20-1 NA NA TGCAGTGCGGAAGGGTCTTTCTTT CSAEGSFF